The text below deals with one T cell receptor beta chain. As yet, its antigen is unknown. The data stem from a study of cytomegalovirus exposure and HLA in healthy donors. PCR involved 60 Vbeta and 13 Jbeta primers. Sequencing was performed with immunoSEQ multiplex PCR; in TCRdb, only in-frame clones are kept and a portion is missing. The table lists around 130,000 clones, around four fifths of them singletons. This CDR3 has 13 amino acids. Trimming left V 4 bases short and J 3 bases short, with 9 bases between. CDR1 SNHLY and CDR2 FYNNEI come from the germline V gene. Study-level findings and limits: Exclusion applied to some V segments, including TRBV6-2 and TRBV6-3, as they were indistinguishable.

This chain connects TRBV2 to TRBJ1-1; D may be TRBD1 (6 bases). The source of this sequence is a middle-aged woman in good health and CMV-seropositive. The sample consisted of PBMCs. The CDR3 sequence is CASSARGDTEAFF. As DNA, the CDR3 is TGTGCCAGCAGTGCCAGGGGTGACACTGAAGCTTTCTTT.